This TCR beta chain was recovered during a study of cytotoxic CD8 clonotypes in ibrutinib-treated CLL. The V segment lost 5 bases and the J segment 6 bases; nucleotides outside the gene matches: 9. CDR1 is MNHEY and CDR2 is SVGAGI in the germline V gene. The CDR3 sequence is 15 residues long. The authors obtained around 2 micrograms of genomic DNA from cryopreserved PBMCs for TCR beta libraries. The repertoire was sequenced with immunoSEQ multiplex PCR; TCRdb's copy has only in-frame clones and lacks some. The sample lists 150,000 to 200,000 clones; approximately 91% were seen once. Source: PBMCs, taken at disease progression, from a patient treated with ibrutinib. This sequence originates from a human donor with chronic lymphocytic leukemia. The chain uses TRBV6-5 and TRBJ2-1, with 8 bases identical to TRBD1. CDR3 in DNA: TGTGCCAGCAGTGCAGACAGGGGTCTTCCCAATGAGCAGTTCTTC. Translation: CASSADRGLPNEQFF.